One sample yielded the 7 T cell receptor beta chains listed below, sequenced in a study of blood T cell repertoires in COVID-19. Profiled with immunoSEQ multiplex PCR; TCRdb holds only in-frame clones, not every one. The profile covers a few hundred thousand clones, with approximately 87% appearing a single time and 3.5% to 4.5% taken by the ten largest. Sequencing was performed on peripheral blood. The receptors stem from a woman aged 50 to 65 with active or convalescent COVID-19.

The CDR3 coding sequence is TGTGCCAGCAGCCCTACGGGACAGGGAGTAATCTCTGGGGCCAACGTCCTGACTTTC. Translating gives CASSPTGQGVISGANVLTF. The gene calls are TRBV7-6 and TRBJ2-6, with TRBD1 identical over 9 bases. The CDR3 runs to 19 residues. Germline assignment: CDR1 SGHVS and CDR2 FNYEAQ. With V trimmed by 5 bases and J by 0 bases, 11 bases remained unmatched.

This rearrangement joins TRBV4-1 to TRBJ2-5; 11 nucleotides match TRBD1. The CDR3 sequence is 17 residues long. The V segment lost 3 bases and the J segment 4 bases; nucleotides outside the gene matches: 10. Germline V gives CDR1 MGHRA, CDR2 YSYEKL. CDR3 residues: CASSHSPGQGVAETQYF. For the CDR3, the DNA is TGCGCCAGCAGCCATAGTCCGGGACAGGGGGTGGCAGAGACCCAGTACTTC.

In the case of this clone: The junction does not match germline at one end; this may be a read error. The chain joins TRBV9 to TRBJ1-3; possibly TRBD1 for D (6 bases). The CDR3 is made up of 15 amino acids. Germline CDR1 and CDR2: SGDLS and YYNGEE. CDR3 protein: CARSGAGGGGNTIYF. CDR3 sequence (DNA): TGTGCCCGCAGCGGCGCGGGAGGGGGGGGAAACACCATATATTTT.

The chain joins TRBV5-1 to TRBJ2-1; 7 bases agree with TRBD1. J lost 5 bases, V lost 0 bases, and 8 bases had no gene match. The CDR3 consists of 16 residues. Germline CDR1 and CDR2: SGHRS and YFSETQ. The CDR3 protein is CASSLALTGWDNEQFF. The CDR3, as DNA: TGCGCCAGCAGCTTGGCTTTGACAGGGTGGGACAATGAGCAGTTCTTC.

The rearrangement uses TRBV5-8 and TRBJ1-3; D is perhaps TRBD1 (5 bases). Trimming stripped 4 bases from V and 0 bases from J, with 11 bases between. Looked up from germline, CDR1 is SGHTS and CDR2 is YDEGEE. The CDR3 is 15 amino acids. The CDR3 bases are TGTGCCAGCAGCATTATGGGGGGCTCTGGAAACACCATATATTTT. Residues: CASSIMGGSGNTIYF.

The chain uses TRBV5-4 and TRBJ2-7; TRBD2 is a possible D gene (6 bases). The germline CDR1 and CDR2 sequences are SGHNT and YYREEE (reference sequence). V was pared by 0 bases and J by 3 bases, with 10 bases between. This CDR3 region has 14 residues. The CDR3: CASSLGTSFYEQYF. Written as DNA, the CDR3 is TGTGCCAGCAGCTTGGGTACTAGCTTCTACGAGCAGTACTTC.

The CDR3 region is CASSPGQGAWSSPLHF. In nucleotides, the CDR3 is TGTGCCAGCAGCCCGGGACAGGGGGCTTGGAGTTCACCCCTCCACTTT. The chain links TRBV5-4 to TRBJ1-6, with 12 bases lining up with TRBD1. Germline V gene data show CDR1 as SGHNT and CDR2 as YYREEE (reference sequence). V lost 4 bases to trimming and J lost 9 bases; unmatched junction nucleotides: 8. The CDR3 has 16 amino acids. The variable domain in full, completed from reference TRBV5-4 and TRBJ1-6, reads ETGVTQSPTHLIKTRGQQVTLRCSSQSGHNTVSWYQQALGQGPQFIFQYYREEENGRGNFPPRFSGLQFPNYSSELNVNALELDDSALYLCASSPGQGAWSSPLHFGNGTRLTVT.